This T cell receptor (beta chain) was observed in a study of T cell responses to AZD1222 COVID-19 vaccine. The protocol was immunoSEQ multiplex PCR, while the TCRdb copy is restricted to in-frame clones and leaves out a portion. The sample carries some 99,000 clones, 88% recorded once. Germline values: CDR1 MNHEY, CDR2 SVGAGI. This CDR3 region has 15 residues. Losses at the gene ends were 6 bases for V and 6 bases for J; bases not matched to a gene: 5. The clonotype originates from an adult in good health. This specimen consisted of peripheral blood, obtained on day 0 of MenACWY control vaccination. This chain links TRBV6-5 with TRBJ2-2; 12 nucleotides match TRBD2. CDR3 in amino acids: CASRLAGGISGELFF. The CDR3 DNA is TGTGCCAGCAGACTAGCGGGGGGTATTTCCGGGGAGCTGTTTTTT.